This T cell receptor beta chain was sequenced for a study of neurological immune-mediated disorders. Via MiXCR, TCRdb re-called the 5' RACE reads, giving one row per CDR3 protein. The profile shows about 48,000 distinct CDR3 sequences, about 9.3% of them singletons. From 2 million PBMCs stored at -80 C, the unsorted libraries were generated. This clonotype was counted ten times or more. Per the germline V gene, CDR1 is MGHRA and CDR2 is YSYEKL. V was pared by 3 bases and J by 10 bases, with 18 bases between. This CDR3 comprises 14 residues. Sequenced input: PBMCs. This sequence joins TRBV4-1 and TRBJ1-1; possibly TRBD1 for D (5 bases). The receptor comes from a woman in her forties with HTLV-1-associated myelopathy (HAM/TSP). CDR3 bases: TGCGCCAGCAGCCAGACCCGCGGGGGAGCTAGAGCTTTCTTT. This encodes CASSQTRGGARAFF.